These 10 T cell receptor beta chains share one sample of origin, sequenced in a study of blood T cell repertoires in COVID-19 (dated by TCRdb to about 2020). Library prep was done by the immunoSEQ multiplex PCR assay. Entries here come from immuneACCESS through TCRdb and include only in-frame sequences with V and J called. Some clones fail to appear in such tables; in the studies checked, an unresolved V gene covers under half of the shortfall, and the cause of the remainder is unknown. For this sample there are tens of thousands of clones; less than 85% appear just once. Of the sample, 5.4% falls within the top ten clones. The sample was peripheral blood. These receptors all stem from a woman of 80 years or more with active or convalescent COVID-19.

The chain combines TRBV5-5 with TRBJ1-4, with TRBD1 matching over 10 bases. Germline V gives CDR1 SGHKS, CDR2 YYEKEE (reference sequence). V dropped 4 bases and J dropped 9; count of bases not matched to a gene: 9. This CDR3 has 15 amino acids. The CDR3 protein is CASSPEDRGLQKLFF. CDR3 coding DNA: TGTGCCAGCAGCCCGGAAGACAGGGGGCTGCAAAAACTGTTTTTT.

The rearrangement joins TRBV7-2 to TRBJ2-7; TRBD1 matches 8 bases. The V gene end was trimmed by 0 bases and the J gene end by 3 bases; junction bases not matched to a gene: 13. There are 18 residues in the CDR3. Germline CDR1 and CDR2: SGHTA and FQGNSA. The CDR3 DNA reads TGTGCCAGCAGCTTAGCGATAATAGGACAGGGAGAATACTACGAGCAGTACTTC. The encoded protein is CASSLAIIGQGEYYEQYF.

The chain links TRBV5-4 to TRBJ1-2; tentative D call: TRBD1 (5 bases). V dropped 1 base and J dropped 0 bases, with 10 bases sitting between them. The CDR3 is 15 residues long. Germline V gene sequence: CDR1 SGHNT, CDR2 YYREEE (reference sequence). This CDR3 is CASSLIDRSNYGYTF. CDR3 nucleotide sequence: TGTGCCAGCAGCTTGATTGACAGATCTAACTATGGCTACACCTTC.

The genes are TRBV23-1 and TRBJ1-1, with 9 positions matching TRBD1. TRBV23-1 falls under the ORF class, with uncertain function. The CDR3 is made up of 16 amino acids. The ends lost 2 bases at V and 6 bases at J; junction bases unmatched: 10. CDR3 sequence (DNA): TGCGCCAGCAGTCAAAAACGGGACAGGGAAGTTTCTGAAGCTTTCTTT. This gives the protein CASSQKRDREVSEAFF.

The V call is TRBV7-3, the J call TRBJ2-3; 7 nucleotides agree with TRBD2. Germline assignment: CDR1 SGHTA and CDR2 FQGTGA. V was clipped by 4 bases and J by 2 bases; unmatched bases: 6. The CDR3 is made up of 15 amino acids. In DNA, the CDR3 is TGTGCCAGCAGCTACTCGGCGGGAGTCACAGATACGCAGTATTTT. Translated, it gives CASSYSAGVTDTQYF.

Worth noting for this clone: The sample carries other DNA sequences with the same CDR3. The V gene is TRBV5-4, the J gene TRBJ2-2; D is unresolved. V was pared by 1 base and J by 4 bases, with 5 bases between. Germline V gives CDR1 SGHNT, CDR2 YYREEE (reference sequence). This CDR3 is built from 13 residues. CDR3 in DNA: TGTGCCAGCAGCTTGCCCGGCACCGGGGAGCTGTTTTTT. Protein: CASSLPGTGELFF.

The chain carries TRBV15 and TRBJ1-2; no clear D. V lost 0 bases, J lost 8 bases, and 10 bases lay in between. The CDR3 extends over 13 amino acids. Per germline, CDR1 LNHNV and CDR2 YYDKDF (reference sequence). CDR3 sequence (DNA): TGTGCCACCAGCAGAGAGATGGGCGGGGGCTACACCTTC. Protein: CATSREMGGGYTF.

The chain recombines TRBV18 with TRBJ2-6; D is undetermined. Germline CDR1 is KGHSH and CDR2 is LQKENI. This CDR3 region has 17 residues. V was clipped by 4 bases and J by 2 bases, with 15 bases between them. The CDR3 DNA follows: TGTGCCAGCTCACTGGAGCTTATTACACCTGGGGCCAACGTCCTGACTTTC. Translating gives CASSLELITPGANVLTF.

This rearrangement joins TRBV11-2 to TRBJ2-1, with 9 bases matching TRBD2. From germline, CDR1 is SGHAT and CDR2 FQNNGV. Germline trimming cut 6 bases from V and 0 bases from J; bases unmatched to any gene: 9. The CDR3 length is 17 residues. The CDR3 spells CASRRPGLARSYNEQFF. Here the CDR3 DNA reads TGTGCCAGCAGAAGACCGGGACTAGCACGCTCCTACAATGAGCAGTTCTTC.

The gene calls are TRBV6-5 and TRBJ1-6; D not resolved. The CDR3 runs to 14 residues. Germline assignment: CDR1 MNHEY and CDR2 SVGAGI. V was trimmed by 7 bases and J by 8 bases, leaving 15 bases between them. The CDR3 nucleotides read TGTGCCAGCACTACCCAAATGAGCGATTCACCCCTCCACTTT. Translated: CASTTQMSDSPLHF.